These 5 T cell receptor beta chains originate from one sample sequenced in a study of T cells after yellow fever vaccination. TCRdb passed the 5' RACE reads through MiXCR, listing each CDR3 protein once. This sample has hundreds of thousands of distinct CDR3 sequences, with around 3.6% found just once. The starting material was PBMCs, obtained on the day of the yellow fever booster vaccination. The source is a man younger than 35 who received the YFV17D yellow fever vaccine.

This chain links TRBV21-1 with TRBJ2-7. TRBV21-1 is flagged as a pseudogene. The CDR3 contains 15 residues. Written as DNA, the CDR3 is TGTGCCAGCAGCAAAGTTCGAGGACGGACGTACGAGCAGTACGTC. Its translation is CASSKVRGRTYEQYV.

In this sample, this clonotype turned up many times. V gene TRBV28 combines with J gene TRBJ2-7; 7 bases are a match to TRBD2. The junction had 0 bases not matched to a gene; V was cut back by 6 bases and J by 4 bases. CDR1 is MDHEN and CDR2 is SYDVKM in the germline V gene. CDR3 length: 11 residues. DNA of the CDR3: TGTGCCAGCAGCGGGGGGTACGAGCAGTACGTC. This codes for CASSGGYEQYV.

This chain connects TRBV19 to TRBJ2-7; TRBD1 agrees at 7 bases. The CDR3 runs to 13 residues. J was trimmed by 0 bases and V by 6 bases; bases with no gene match: 2. CDR1 LNHDA and CDR2 SQIVND come from the germline V gene (reference sequence). CDR3 coding DNA: TGTGCCAGTAGCGCAGGGGGCTCCTACGAGCAGTACTTC. Its translation is CASSAGGSYEQYF. The full variable domain, rest sourced from reference TRBV19 and TRBJ2-7, is DGGITQSPKYLFRKEGQNVTLSCEQNLNHDAMYWYRQDPGQGLRLIYYSQIVNDFQKGDIAEGYSVSREKKESFPLTVTSAQKNPTAFYLCASSAGGSYEQYFGPGTRLTVT.

In this sample, this clonotype turned up many times. The chain carries TRBV7-2 and TRBJ2-7, with TRBD2 matching over 13 bases. The CDR3 is 16 amino acids. The J segment lost 7 bases and the V segment lost 1 base, leaving 7 bases of the junction unmatched. Germline CDR1 SGHTA, CDR2 FQGNSA. The CDR3 protein is CASSLDGTSGAREQYV. CDR3 sequence (DNA): TGTGCCAGCAGCTTAGACGGGACTAGCGGGGCAAGAGAGCAGTACGTC.

Ten or more counts support this clonotype. The chain joins TRBV27 to TRBJ1-5; D is unclear. Trimming took off 4 bases at V and 6 bases at J, with 13 bases between the two ends. The germline gives CDR1 MNHEY, CDR2 SMNVEV (reference sequence). This CDR3 has 14 residues. The CDR3 DNA reads TGTGCCAGCAGTTCACGAGTCGGAGGTCAGCCCCAGCATTTT. This gives the protein CASSSRVGGQPQHF.